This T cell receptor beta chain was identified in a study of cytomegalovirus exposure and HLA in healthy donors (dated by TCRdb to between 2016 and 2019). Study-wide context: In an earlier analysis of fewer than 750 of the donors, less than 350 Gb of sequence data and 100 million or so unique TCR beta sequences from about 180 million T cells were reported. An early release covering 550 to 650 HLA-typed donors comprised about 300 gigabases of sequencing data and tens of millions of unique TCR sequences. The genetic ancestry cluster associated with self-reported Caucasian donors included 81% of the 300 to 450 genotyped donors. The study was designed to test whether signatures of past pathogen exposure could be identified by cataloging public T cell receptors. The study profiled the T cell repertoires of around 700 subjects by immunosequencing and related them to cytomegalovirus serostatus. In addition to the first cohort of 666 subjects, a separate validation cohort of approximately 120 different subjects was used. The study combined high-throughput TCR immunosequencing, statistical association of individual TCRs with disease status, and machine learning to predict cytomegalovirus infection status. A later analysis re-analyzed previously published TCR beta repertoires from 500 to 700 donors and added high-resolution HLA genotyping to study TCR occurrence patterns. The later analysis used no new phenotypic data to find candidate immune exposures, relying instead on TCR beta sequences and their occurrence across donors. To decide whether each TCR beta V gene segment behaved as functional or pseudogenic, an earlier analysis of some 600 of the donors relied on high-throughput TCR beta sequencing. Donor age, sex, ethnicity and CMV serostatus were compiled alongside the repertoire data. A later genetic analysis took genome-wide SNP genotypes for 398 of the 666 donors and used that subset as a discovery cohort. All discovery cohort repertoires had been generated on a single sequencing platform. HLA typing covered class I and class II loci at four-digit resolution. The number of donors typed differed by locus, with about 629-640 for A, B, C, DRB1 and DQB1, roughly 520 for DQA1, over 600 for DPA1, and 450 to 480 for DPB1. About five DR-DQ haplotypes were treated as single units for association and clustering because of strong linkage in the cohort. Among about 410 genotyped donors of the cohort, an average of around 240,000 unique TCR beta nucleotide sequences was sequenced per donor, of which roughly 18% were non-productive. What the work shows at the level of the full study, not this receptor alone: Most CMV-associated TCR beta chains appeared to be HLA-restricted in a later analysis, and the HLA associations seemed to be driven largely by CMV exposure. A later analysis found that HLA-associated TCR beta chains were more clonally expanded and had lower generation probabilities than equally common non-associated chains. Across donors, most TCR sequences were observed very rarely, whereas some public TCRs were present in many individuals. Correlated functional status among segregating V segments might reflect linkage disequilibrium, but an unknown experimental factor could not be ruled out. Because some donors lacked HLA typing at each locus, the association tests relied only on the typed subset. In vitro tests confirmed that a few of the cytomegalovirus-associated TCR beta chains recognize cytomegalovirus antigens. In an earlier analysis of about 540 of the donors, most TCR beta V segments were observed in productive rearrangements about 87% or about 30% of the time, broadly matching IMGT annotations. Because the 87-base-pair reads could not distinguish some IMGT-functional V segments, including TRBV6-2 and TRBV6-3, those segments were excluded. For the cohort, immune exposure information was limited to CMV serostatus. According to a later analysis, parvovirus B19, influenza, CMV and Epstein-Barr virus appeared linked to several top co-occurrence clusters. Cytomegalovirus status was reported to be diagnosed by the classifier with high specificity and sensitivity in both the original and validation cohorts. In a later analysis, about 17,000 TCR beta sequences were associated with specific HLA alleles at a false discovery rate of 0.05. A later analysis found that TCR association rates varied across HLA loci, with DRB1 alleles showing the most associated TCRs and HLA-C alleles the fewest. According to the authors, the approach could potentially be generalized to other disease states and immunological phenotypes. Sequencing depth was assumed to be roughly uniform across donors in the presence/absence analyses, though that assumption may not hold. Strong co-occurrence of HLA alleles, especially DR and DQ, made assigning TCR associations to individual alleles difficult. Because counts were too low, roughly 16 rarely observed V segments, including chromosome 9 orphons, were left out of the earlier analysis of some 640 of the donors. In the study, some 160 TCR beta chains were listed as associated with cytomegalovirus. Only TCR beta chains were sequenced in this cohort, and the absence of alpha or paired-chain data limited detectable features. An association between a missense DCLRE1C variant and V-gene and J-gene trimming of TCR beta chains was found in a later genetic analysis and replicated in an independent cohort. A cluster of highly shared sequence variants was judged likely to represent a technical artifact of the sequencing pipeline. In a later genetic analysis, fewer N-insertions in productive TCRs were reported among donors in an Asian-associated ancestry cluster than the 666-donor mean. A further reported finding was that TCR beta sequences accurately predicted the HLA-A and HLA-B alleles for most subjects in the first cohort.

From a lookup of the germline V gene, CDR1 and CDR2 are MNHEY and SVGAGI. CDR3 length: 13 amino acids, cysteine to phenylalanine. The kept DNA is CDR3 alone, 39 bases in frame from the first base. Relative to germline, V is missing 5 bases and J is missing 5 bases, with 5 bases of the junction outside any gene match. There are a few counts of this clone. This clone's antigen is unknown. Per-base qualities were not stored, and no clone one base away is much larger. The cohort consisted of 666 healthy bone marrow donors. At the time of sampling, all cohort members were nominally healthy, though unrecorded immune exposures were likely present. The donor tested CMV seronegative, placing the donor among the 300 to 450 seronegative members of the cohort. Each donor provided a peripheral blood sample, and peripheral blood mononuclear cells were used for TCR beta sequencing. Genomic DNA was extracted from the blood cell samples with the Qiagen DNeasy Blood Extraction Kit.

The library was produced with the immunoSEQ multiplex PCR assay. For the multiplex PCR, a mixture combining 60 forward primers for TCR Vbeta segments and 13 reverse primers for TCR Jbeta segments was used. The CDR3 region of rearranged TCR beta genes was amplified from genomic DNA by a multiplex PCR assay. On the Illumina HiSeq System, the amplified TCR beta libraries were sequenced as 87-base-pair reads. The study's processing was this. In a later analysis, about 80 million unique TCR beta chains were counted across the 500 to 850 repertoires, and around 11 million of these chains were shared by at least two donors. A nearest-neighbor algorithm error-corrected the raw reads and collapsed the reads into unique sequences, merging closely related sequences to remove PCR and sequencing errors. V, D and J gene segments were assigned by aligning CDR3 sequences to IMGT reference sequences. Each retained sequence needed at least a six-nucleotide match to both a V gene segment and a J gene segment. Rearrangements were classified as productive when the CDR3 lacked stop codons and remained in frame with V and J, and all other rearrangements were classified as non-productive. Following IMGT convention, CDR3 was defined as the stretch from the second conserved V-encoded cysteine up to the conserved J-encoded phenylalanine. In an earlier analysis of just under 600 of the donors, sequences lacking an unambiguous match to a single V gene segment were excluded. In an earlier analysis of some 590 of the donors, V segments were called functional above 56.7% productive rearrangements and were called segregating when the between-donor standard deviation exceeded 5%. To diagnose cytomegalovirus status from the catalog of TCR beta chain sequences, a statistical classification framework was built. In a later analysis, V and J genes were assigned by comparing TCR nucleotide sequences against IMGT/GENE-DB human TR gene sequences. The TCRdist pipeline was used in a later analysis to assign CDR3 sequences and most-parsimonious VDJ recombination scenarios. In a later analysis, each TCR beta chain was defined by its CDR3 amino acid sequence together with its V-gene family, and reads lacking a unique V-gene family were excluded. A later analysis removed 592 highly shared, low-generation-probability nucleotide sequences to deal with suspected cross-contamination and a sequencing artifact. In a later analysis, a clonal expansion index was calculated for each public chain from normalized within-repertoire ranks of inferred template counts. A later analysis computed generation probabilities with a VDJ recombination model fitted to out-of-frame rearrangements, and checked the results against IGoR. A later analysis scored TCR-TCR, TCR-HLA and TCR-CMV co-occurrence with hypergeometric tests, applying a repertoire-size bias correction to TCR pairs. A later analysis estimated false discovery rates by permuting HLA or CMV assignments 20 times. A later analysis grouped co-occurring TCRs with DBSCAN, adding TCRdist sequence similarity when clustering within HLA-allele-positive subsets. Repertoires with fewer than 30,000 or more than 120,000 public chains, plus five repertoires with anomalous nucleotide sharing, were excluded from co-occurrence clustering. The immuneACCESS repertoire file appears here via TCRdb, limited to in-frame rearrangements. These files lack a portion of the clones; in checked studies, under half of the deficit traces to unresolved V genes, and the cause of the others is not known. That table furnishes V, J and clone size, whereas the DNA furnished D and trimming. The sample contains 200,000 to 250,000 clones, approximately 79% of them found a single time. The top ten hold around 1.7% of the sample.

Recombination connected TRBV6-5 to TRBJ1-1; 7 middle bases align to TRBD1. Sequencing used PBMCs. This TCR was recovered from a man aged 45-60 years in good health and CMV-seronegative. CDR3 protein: CASSQAGGTEAFF. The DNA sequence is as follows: TGTGCCAGCAGTCAGGCAGGGGGGACTGAAGCTTTCTTT.